The 32 T cell receptor beta chains given below trace back to one sample, sequenced in a study of vaccination and CD4 T cells after COVID-19. Indicated treatment: approximately 11-day PBMC culture with coronavirus spike peptide pools or control peptides (ViraFEST assay). The study sequenced cultured CD4+ T cell DNA using the Oncomine TCR Beta short-read assay. TCRdb reprocessed the PCR reads via MiXCR and lists one record per CDR3 protein. The data show around 21,000 distinct CDR3 sequences, around 55% seen once. The antigens these receptors bind are not known. What was sequenced was CD4+ T cells from blood, cultured in vitro. These receptors were obtained from a human donor who had recovered from COVID-19.

The CDR3 sequence: CASSGGRDMNTEAFF. The CDR3 DNA reads as TGTGCCAGCAGTGGGGGGCGGGACATGAACACTGAAGCTTTCTTT. The chain combines TRBV27 with TRBJ1-1; D may be TRBD1 (6 bases). V was clipped by 5 bases and J by 0 bases, with 13 bases between them. This CDR3 contains 15 residues. Germline assignment: CDR1 MNHEY and CDR2 SMNVEV (reference sequence).

This clonotype was found a few times. The chain has TRBV20-1 and TRBJ2-7, with 7 bases fitting TRBD1. This CDR3 region has 13 residues. CDR1 DFQATT and CDR2 SNEGSKA come from the germline V gene (reference sequence). V trimming: 5 bases; J trimming: 4 bases; junction bases outside the gene matches: 8. CDR3 nucleotides: TGCAGTGCTCCTCGACAGGGATCTTACGAGCAGTACTTC. It yields the protein CSAPRQGSYEQYF.

This sequence joins TRBV20-1 and TRBJ2-1, with 8 bases matching TRBD2. The germline gives CDR1 DFQATT, CDR2 SNEGSKA (reference sequence). J gave up 8 bases and V 3 bases, and 3 bases lay outside the gene matches. The CDR3 covers 12 residues. This chain's CDR3 is CSASGGAYEQFF. In DNA form, the CDR3 reads TGCAGTGCTAGCGGGGGGGCCTATGAGCAGTTCTTC.

This chain joins TRBV27 and TRBJ1-6; D remains ambiguous. This CDR3 comprises 14 residues. V was clipped by 6 bases and J by 6 bases, with 12 bases between them. Looked up from germline, CDR1 is MNHEY and CDR2 is SMNVEV (reference sequence). CDR3 residues: CASSPRGSNSPLHF. CDR3 DNA sequence: TGTGCCAGCAGCCCCCGGGGTTCTAATTCACCCCTCCACTTT.

The sample holds a few counts of this clonotype. The V gene is TRBV20-1, the J gene TRBJ1-2, with 11 bases matching TRBD1. Losses at the gene ends were 1 base for V and 2 bases for J; bases not matched to a gene: 9. The CDR3 sequence is 17 residues long. Germline CDR1 is DFQATT and CDR2 is SNEGSKA (reference sequence). CDR3 sequence reads: CSARATPGQGENYGYTF. The CDR3 DNA reads TGCAGTGCTAGAGCCACCCCGGGACAGGGGGAAAACTATGGCTACACCTTC.

This clonotype turned up a few times. This chain connects TRBV7-3 to TRBJ2-2; maybe TRBD1 (5 bases). Germline V gene sequence: CDR1 SGHTA, CDR2 FQGTGA. There are 16 residues in the CDR3. V was clipped by 3 bases and J by 0 bases, with 11 bases between them. In nucleotides, the CDR3 is TGTGCCAGCAGCTTGCAACAGGCCTCGAACACCGGGGAGCTGTTTTTT. As protein: CASSLQQASNTGELFF.

This clonotype was observed a few times. The rearrangement uses TRBV19 and TRBJ2-5; maybe TRBD2 (6 bases). V was shortened by 10 bases and J by 6 bases, with 18 bases between the two germline ends. CDR1 and CDR2 from the germline V gene are LNHDA and SQIVND (reference sequence). This CDR3 spans 13 amino acids. Here the CDR3 reads CATATGTGKTQYF. The CDR3 coding sequence is TGTGCCACCGCAACTGGGACTGGGAAGACCCAGTACTTC. The whole variable domain, remainder taken from reference TRBV19 and TRBJ2-5, is DGGITQSPKYLFRKEGQNVTLSCEQNLNHDAMYWYRQDPGQGLRLIYYSQIVNDFQKGDIAEGYSVSREKKESFPLTVTSAQKNPTAFYLCATATGTGKTQYFGPGTRLLVL.

This chain joins TRBV6-5 and TRBJ1-2; D call uncertain. CDR3 size: 14 residues. Germline-derived CDR1 and CDR2 are MNHEY and SVGAGI. Trimming pared 0 bases from V and 0 bases from J, leaving 5 bases between. The CDR3 DNA is TGTGCCAGCAGTTACTCAGCCCCTAACTATGGCTACACCTTC. Protein sequence: CASSYSAPNYGYTF.

The chain employs TRBV20-1 and TRBJ2-5; TRBD2 agrees at 7 bases. CDR3 length: 15 residues. Germline-derived CDR1 and CDR2 are DFQATT and SNEGSKA (reference sequence). V was pared by 1 base and J by 4 bases, with 9 bases of the junction left unmatched. CDR3 region: CSARAAGVSGETQYF. Written as DNA, the CDR3 is TGCAGTGCTAGAGCCGCGGGGGTCTCAGGAGAGACCCAGTACTTC.

The chain links TRBV28 to TRBJ2-5, with D possibly being TRBD2 (6 bases). Germline values: CDR1 MDHEN, CDR2 SYDVKM. This CDR3 region has 13 residues. Trimming pared 6 bases from V and 12 bases from J, leaving 20 bases between. CDR3 protein: CASSVGGEGKKYF. The CDR3 coding sequence is TGTGCCAGCAGCGTGGGAGGTGAGGGAAAGAAGTACTTC.

The gene calls are TRBV20-1 and TRBJ2-1; 8 bases map to TRBD2. The CDR3 contains 14 residues. V shed 5 bases and J 6 bases; nucleotides not matched to a gene: 9. Germline-derived CDR1 and CDR2 are DFQATT and SNEGSKA (reference sequence). The CDR3 loop reads CSALRGGLVNEQFF. The CDR3 nucleotides read TGCAGTGCTCTCCGCGGGGGGCTCGTCAATGAGCAGTTCTTC.

The sample holds one count of this clonotype. The chain joins TRBV11-3 to TRBJ1-2; weak D call: TRBD1 (6 bases). CDR3 length: 13 amino acids. Trimming left V 4 bases short and J 8 bases short, with 14 bases between. The germline V gene has CDR1 SGHNT and CDR2 YENEEA. CDR3 DNA sequence: TGTGCCAGCAGCTCCAGGACAGATAAAGGCTACACCTTC. Its protein product is CASSSRTDKGYTF. Looking up the rest from reference TRBV11-3 and TRBJ1-2 gives the full variable domain: EAGVVQSPRYKIIEKKQPVAFWCNPISGHNTLYWYLQNLGQGPELLIRYENEEAVDDSQLPKDRFSAERLKGVDSTLKIQPAELGDSAVYLCASSSRTDKGYTFGSGTRLTVV.

The chain combines TRBV7-8 with TRBJ1-3, with D perhaps TRBD1 (6 bases). The germline V and J ends were trimmed by 0 bases and 4 bases, with 10 bases remaining between them. The CDR3 length is 15 residues. The germline gives CDR1 SGHVS, CDR2 FQNEAQ. The CDR3 sequence: CASSLAQGLGNTIYF. The DNA for the CDR3 is TGTGCCAGCAGCTTAGCCCAGGGGTTGGGAAACACCATATATTTT. Based on the CDR3 plus reference TRBV7-8 and TRBJ1-3, the full variable domain is GAGVSQSPRYKVAKRGQDVALRCDPISGHVSLFWYQQALGQGPEFLTYFQNEAQLDKSGLPSDRFFAERPEGSVSTLKIQRTQQEDSAVYLCASSLAQGLGNTIYFGEGSWLTVV.

The chain carries TRBV12-3 or TRBV12-4 and TRBJ2-4, with a tentative D call TRBD1 (6 bases). V lost 7 bases to trimming and J lost 0 bases, with 19 bases between them. The CDR3 consists of 17 residues. The CDR3 spells CASTRDKLDLAKNIQYF. The DNA of the CDR3 is TGTGCCAGCACTCGGGACAAACTCGATTTAGCCAAAAACATTCAGTACTTC.

The V gene is TRBV7-2, the J gene TRBJ2-5; tentative D call: TRBD2 (6 bases). V was trimmed by 4 bases and J by 5 bases, leaving 17 bases between them. The CDR3 has 15 amino acids. Germline V CDR1 and CDR2: SGHTA, FQGNSA. As DNA, the CDR3 is TGTGCCAGCAGCTCTCCGACGCGGGGTCCGGAGACCCAGTACTTC. It is translated as CASSSPTRGPETQYF.

The chain uses TRBV6-1 and TRBJ1-2; 8 nucleotides line up with TRBD1. CDR1 is MNHNS and CDR2 is SASEGT in the germline V gene. The CDR3 spans 12 residues. J lost 5 bases, V lost 6 bases, and 2 bases had no gene match. The CDR3 region has the DNA TGTGCCAGCAGGGACAGGGAATATGGCTACACCTTC. This codes for CASRDREYGYTF.

The V gene is TRBV20-1, the J gene TRBJ2-3, with 11 nucleotides matching TRBD2. There are 15 residues in the CDR3. Germline CDR1 is DFQATT and CDR2 is SNEGSKA (reference sequence). The trim removed 5 bases at V and 1 base at J, leaving 5 bases unmatched. The CDR3 region has the DNA TGCAGTGCTCCCAGACTAGCGGGGCGCACAGATACGCAGTATTTT. Protein sequence: CSAPRLAGRTDTQYF.

This chain connects TRBV2 to TRBJ2-4; 7 bases agree with TRBD1. Germline V CDR1 and CDR2: SNHLY, FYNNEI. This CDR3 contains 16 residues. After removal of 6 bases from V and 0 bases from J, the junction contained 8 bases not matched to a gene. The CDR3 DNA reads TGTGCCAGCAGCGCAGAGAGGGGGCTAGCCAAAAACATTCAGTACTTC. Amino acid sequence: CASSAERGLAKNIQYF.

This clonotype was observed a handful of times. The gene calls are TRBV19 and TRBJ1-5; TRBD1 matches 7 bases. Germline-derived CDR1 and CDR2 are LNHDA and SQIVND (reference sequence). Unmatched junction bases numbered 3, after V lost 1 base and J lost 6 bases. The CDR3 is 14 residues long. The CDR3 protein is CASSIGQGTQPQHF. The CDR3 DNA follows: TGTGCCAGTAGTATAGGACAGGGCACTCAGCCCCAGCATTTT.

A few counts support this clonotype. The genes are TRBV24-1 and TRBJ2-3; D is unresolved. Trimming stripped 5 bases from V and 0 bases from J, with 5 bases between. CDR3 size: 13 residues. Per germline, CDR1 KGHDR and CDR2 SFDVKD. The CDR3 region has the DNA TGTGCCACCAGTGGGGATAGCACAGATACGCAGTATTTT. It codes for CATSGDSTDTQYF.

The rearrangement joins TRBV6-5 to TRBJ1-3, with 7 bases matching TRBD1. Germline values: CDR1 MNHEY, CDR2 SVGAGI. After removal of 2 bases from V and 4 bases from J, the junction contained 5 bases not matched to a gene. This CDR3 contains 15 residues. The CDR3 DNA is TGTGCCAGCAGTTACGCGCAGGGGGTGGGAAACACCATATATTTT. This gives the protein CASSYAQGVGNTIYF.

The chain recombines TRBV2 with TRBJ1-5, with TRBD1 matching 10 bases. The germline gives CDR1 SNHLY, CDR2 FYNNEI. The CDR3 is 14 amino acids. Trimming took 5 bases from V and 6 from J; bases not matched to a gene: 4. CDR3 DNA sequence: TGTGCCAGCAGTAGACAGGGGGCAGCTCAGCCCCAGCATTTT. This sequence encodes CASSRQGAAQPQHF.

The chain couples TRBV30 to TRBJ2-3, with D possibly being TRBD1 (5 bases). The V gene's germline CDR1 is GTSNPN and CDR2 SVGIG (reference sequence). There are 12 residues in the CDR3. Trimming cost V 8 bases and J 2 bases, with 11 bases left between them. CDR3: CAPRGITDTQYF. The DNA of the CDR3 is TGTGCCCCAAGGGGTATCACAGATACGCAGTATTTT.

This chain joins TRBV2 and TRBJ1-5; D uncertain. Trimming cost V 3 bases and J 7 bases, with 10 bases left between them. Germline V lookup: CDR1 SNHLY, CDR2 FYNNEI. CDR3 length: 13 residues. The CDR3 region is CASSDDRQQPQHF. The CDR3 DNA sequence: TGTGCCAGCAGTGATGATCGCCAACAGCCCCAGCATTTT.

CDR3: CASSYSAGIFQETQYF. The CDR3 DNA reads as TGTGCCAGCAGTTACTCGGCAGGGATATTCCAAGAGACCCAGTACTTC. The chain recombines TRBV6-5 with TRBJ2-5; a weak D match, TRBD1 (5 bases). Germline V gene lookup returns CDR1 MNHEY and CDR2 SVGAGI. V was pared by 0 bases and J by 1 base, with 12 bases between. This CDR3 spans 16 amino acids.

The J gene is TRBJ1-6, the V gene TRBV2; no reliable D call. Deletions cut 5 bases from V and 6 bases from J, with 17 bases between. The CDR3 spans 16 residues. The germline gives CDR1 SNHLY, CDR2 FYNNEI. CDR3 in amino acids: CASSPDPGFSNSPLHF. The CDR3 DNA reads TGTGCCAGCAGTCCTGACCCTGGGTTTAGTAATTCACCCCTCCACTTT.

V usage is TRBV2 and J usage is TRBJ2-7; D gene ambiguous. Germline V lookup: CDR1 SNHLY, CDR2 FYNNEI. The CDR3 is 11 residues long. Trimming took 3 bases from V and 3 from J, leaving 3 bases between them. CDR3 amino acids: CASSDYYEQYF. As DNA, the CDR3 is TGTGCCAGCAGTGATTACTACGAGCAGTACTTC.

The chain recombines TRBV5-1 with TRBJ2-3; possible D gene TRBD2, 7 bases. Germline assignment: CDR1 SGHRS and CDR2 YFSETQ. The V gene lost 0 bases and the J gene lost 2 bases, with 13 bases spanning the gap. This CDR3 spans 16 amino acids. In DNA, the CDR3 is TGCGCCAGCAGCTTGGGACGGGGGGCCTTCACAGATACGCAGTATTTT. Translated, it gives CASSLGRGAFTDTQYF.

The chain carries TRBV27 and TRBJ2-3, with TRBD2 matching over 11 bases. V lost 5 bases and J lost 6; bases outside the gene matches: 7. This CDR3 region has 15 residues. The germline V gene encodes CDR1 MNHEY and CDR2 SMNVEV (reference sequence). In DNA form, the CDR3 reads TGTGCCAGCAGTCCTATAGCGGGGGGGCGGGATACGCAGTATTTT. Its protein product is CASSPIAGGRDTQYF.

This chain joins TRBV11-2 and TRBJ2-5, with D uncertain. CDR3 size: 14 residues. Germline lookup yields CDR1 SGHAT and CDR2 FQNNGV. The V end lost 5 bases, the J end lost 1 base, and 11 bases lay between the germline ends. CDR3 region: CASSPRNSQETQYF. CDR3 sequence (DNA): TGTGCCAGCAGCCCGAGGAACAGCCAAGAGACCCAGTACTTC. The entire variable domain, with the rest obtained from reference TRBV11-2 and TRBJ2-5, is as follows: EAGVAQSPRYKIIEKRQSVAFWCNPISGHATLYWYQQILGQGPKLLIQFQNNGVVDDSQLPKDRFSAERLKGVDSTLKIQPAKLEDSAVYLCASSPRNSQETQYFGPGTRLLVL.

The CDR3: CASMTLRTSRYTF. CDR3 bases: TGTGCCAGCATGACTTTAAGGACTTCTCGCTACACCTTC. V and J are TRBV2 and TRBJ1-2; D unresolved. V lost 7 bases to trimming and J lost 9 bases, with 18 bases between them. Germline V gene data show CDR1 as SNHLY and CDR2 as FYNNEI. CDR3 size: 13 residues.

The chain employs TRBV20-1 and TRBJ1-3; D uncertain. Per germline, CDR1 DFQATT and CDR2 SNEGSKA (reference sequence). The CDR3 runs 15 residues. Trimming left V 6 bases short and J 0 bases short, with 15 bases between. CDR3 bases: TGCAGTGCAAAGCTCCGGGCAGCCTCTGGAAACACCATATATTTT. Translating it yields CSAKLRAASGNTIYF.